This T cell receptor (beta chain) is from a study of sequential checkpoint blockade in melanoma. Indicated treatment: randomized to nivolumab then ipilimumab (arm A) or the reverse (arm B). DNA-damaging chemotherapy had not been given to any patient beforehand. Sorted cells were live CD3+CD8+, lacking CD19 and CD56, from PBMCs. Clones were read by immunoSEQ multiplex PCR, and TCRdb kept only the in-frame ones, dropping some. The sample lists some 11,000 clones, nearly 70% occurring once. This CDR3 is built from 14 residues. Germline V gene data show CDR1 as SGHNT and CDR2 as YYREEE (reference sequence). V lost 4 bases and J 0 bases, leaving 11 bases between the germline ends.

Specimen: CD8+ T cells sorted from blood (inferred from file names), collected from a patient given nivolumab and ipilimumab in sequence. The TCR was taken from a human donor with melanoma. V and J are TRBV5-4 and TRBJ2-7; D remains ambiguous. The CDR3 here is CASSLAQSSYEQYF. The CDR3 DNA sequence: TGTGCCAGCAGCCTGGCACAGAGCTCCTACGAGCAGTACTTC.